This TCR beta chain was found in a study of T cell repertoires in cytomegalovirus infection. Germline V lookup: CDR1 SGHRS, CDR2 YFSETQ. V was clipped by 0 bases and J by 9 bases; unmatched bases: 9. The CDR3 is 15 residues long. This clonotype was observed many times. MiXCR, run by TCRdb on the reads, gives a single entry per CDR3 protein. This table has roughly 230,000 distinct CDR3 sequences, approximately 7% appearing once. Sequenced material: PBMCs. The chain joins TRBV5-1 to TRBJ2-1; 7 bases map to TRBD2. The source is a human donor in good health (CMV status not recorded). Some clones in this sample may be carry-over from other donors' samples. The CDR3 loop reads CASSLAAAGDREQFF. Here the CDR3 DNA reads TGCGCCAGCAGCTTGGCGGCCGCGGGGGATCGTGAGCAGTTCTTC.